This TCR beta chain is from a study of blood T cell repertoires in COVID-19. Study context: COVID-19 samples from acute and convalescent phases originated in the United States, Italy and Spain.

Sequenced by immunoSEQ multiplex PCR; TCRdb stores in-frame clones only, minus some. The data hold a few hundred thousand clones, with 86% observed a single time. Sequenced material: peripheral blood. This clonotype was obtained from a woman aged 45 to 65 with acute or convalescent COVID-19.

For the CDR3, the DNA is TGTGCCATCAGTGAGTTGGCAGGGGAAGAAAAACTGTTTTTT. It yields the protein CAISELAGEEKLFF. This chain connects TRBV10-3 to TRBJ1-4; D possibly corresponds to TRBD1 (6 bases). The germline V gene has CDR1 ENHRY and CDR2 SYGVKD. The CDR3 is 14 residues long. Trimming stripped 1 base from V and 8 bases from J, with 11 bases between.